A single sample is the source of the 12 T cell receptor beta chains below, sequenced in a study of CD8+CD57+ T cells in acquired aplastic anemia. The use of genomic DNA as template underpinned the TCR beta VDJ and CDR3 profiling. Each CDR3 protein gets one entry after TCRdb re-called the reads with MiXCR. The sample records 260,000 or so distinct CDR3 sequences, roughly 82% being singletons. Selection for sequencing was limited to patients who had shown CD8+CD57+ cell expansion by flow cytometry. Sequenced: sorted CD4+, CD8+, or CD8+CD57+ T cells (not recorded which) from PBMCs. The receptors were gathered from a human donor with aplastic anemia.

The V gene is TRBV20-1, the J gene TRBJ2-2; D is possibly TRBD2 (5 bases). CDR3 length: 12 amino acids. Germline-derived CDR1 and CDR2 are DFQATT and SNEGSKA (reference sequence). The V and J ends lost 3 bases and 12 bases respectively, with 14 bases between them. The CDR3 DNA reads TGCAGTGCTAGTAGGGCCCCTAGCAAGCTGTTTTTT. This translates into CSASRAPSKLFF.

A word on this clonotype: No conserved phenylalanine or tryptophan ends this CDR3, so it is likely a read error. No DNA is shown, since the ends of the CDR3 on it are uncertain; the CDR3 is the one TCRdb lists. The rearrangement joins TRBV7-8 to TRBJ2-3; whether TRBD1, the table's D call, matches the DNA was not checked. From germline, CDR1 is SGHVS and CDR2 FQNEAQ. The CDR3 length equals 13 residues, ends included. CDR3 sequence: CASGYGRGSTHGY.

This sequence joins TRBV19 and TRBJ2-1; D perhaps matches TRBD1 (5 bases). The J call is doubtful: the DNA matches TRBJ1-5 better. The germline gives CDR1 LNHDA, CDR2 SQIVND (reference sequence). The CDR3 spans 15 residues. CDR3 DNA: TGTGCCAGTAGTTCGGCACAGGCTGCTCGGAAGCCCCAGCATTTT. It specifies CASSSAQAARKPQHF.

A word on this clonotype: One junction end disagrees with the germline gene, perhaps due to a read error. This rearrangement joins TRBV7-6 to TRBJ2-3, with D perhaps matching TRBD1 (6 bases). The germline CDR1 and CDR2 sequences are SGHVS and FNYEAQ. This CDR3 contains 14 residues. This CDR3 is CASSLGRTADTQSF. The DNA of the CDR3 is TGTGCCAGCAGCTTAGGGCGGACAGCCGACACACAGTCTTTT.

Points on this clonotype: This CDR3 is missing its conserved last phenylalanine or tryptophan, likely due to a read error. The DNA is omitted, as the CDR3 cannot be located on it reliably, and the CDR3 follows TCRdb's listing. The chain employs TRBV7-3 and TRBJ1-2. From its first to its last residue, the CDR3 has 13 amino acids. Germline V gene lookup returns CDR1 SGHTA and CDR2 FQGTGA. This CDR3 is CASSVARGHGSTY.

This clonotype was seen many times. A much larger clone lies a single base off, so this may be a read error. V usage is TRBV9 and J usage is TRBJ2-3; D gene uncertain. The germline V gene has CDR1 SGDLS and CDR2 YYNGEE. This CDR3 spans 13 amino acids. CDR3 in DNA: TGTGCCAGCAGCGTAGGGTCAGATACGCAGCATTTTTTT. Translating gives CASSVGSDTQHFF.

Regarding this clonotype: The junction departs from germline at one end; a sequencing error may be responsible. J is TRBJ1-5 and V is TRBV9; D remains ambiguous. The CDR3 contains 13 residues. Germline lookup yields CDR1 SGDLS and CDR2 YYNGEE. The CDR3 DNA reads TGTGCCAGCAGCGTAGCAGACAATCAGCCGCTGCACTTT. Protein product: CASSVADNQPLHF.

For this clonotype: Sequence at one end of the junction differs from germline and may be a read error. The CDR3 here is CASSTPREPDTGELFF. The CDR3, as DNA: TGTGCCAGCAGCACCCCCAGGGAGCCGGACACCGGGGAGCTGTTTTTT. The rearrangement uses TRBV15 and TRBJ2-2; D might be TRBD1 or TRBD2, each matching 5 bases. The V gene's germline CDR1 is LNHNV and CDR2 YYDKDF (reference sequence). The CDR3 length is 16 residues.

The chain couples TRBV9 to TRBJ1-1, with D perhaps TRBD1 (6 bases). Trimming left V 4 bases short and J 12 bases short, with 25 bases between. CDR3 length: 15 residues. Germline CDR1 reads SGDLS; CDR2 reads YYNGEE. CDR3: CASSLDVTRTDTPFF. The CDR3 nucleotides read TGTGCCAGCAGCCTAGATGTGACAAGGACAGATACGCCTTTCTTT.

As regards this clonotype: A read error may account for a junction end that differs from germline. The genes are TRBV7-9 and TRBJ2-3, with D perhaps given as TRBD1 or TRBD2 (6 bases each). CDR1 and CDR2 from the germline V gene are SEHNR and FQNEAQ (reference sequence). CDR3 length: 13 amino acids. The CDR3 bases are TGTGCCAGCGTGGAGGGGGGCACAGCTACGCACTATTTT. Its protein product is CASVEGGTATHYF. Full variable domain (outside the CDR3, taken from reference TRBV7-9 and TRBJ2-3): DTGVSQNPRHKITKRGQNVTFRCDPISEHNRLYWYRQTLGQGPEFLTYFQNEAQLEKSRLLSDRFSAERPKGSFSTLEIQRTEQGDSAMYLCASVEGGTATHYFGPGTRLTVL.

This clonotype appeared once. J is TRBJ1-1 and V is TRBV9; D is undetermined. The CDR3 consists of 15 residues. Germline V lookup: CDR1 SGDLS, CDR2 YYNGEE. With 1 base removed from V and 0 bases from J, the gap between germline ends came to 10 bases. The CDR3 sequence is CASSVFDRMNTEAFF. The DNA of the CDR3 is TGTGCCAGCAGCGTATTCGACCGGATGAACACTGAAGCTTTCTTT.

The rearrangement joins TRBV15 to TRBJ2-5; D could derive from TRBD1 or TRBD2 (5 bases each). Per germline, CDR1 LNHNV and CDR2 YYDKDF (reference sequence). The ends were cut back, 5 bases at V and 11 bases at J, with 21 bases in the middle. The CDR3 is 14 residues long. The CDR3 is CATSGRGEQEAQYF. In DNA form, the CDR3 reads TGTGCCACCAGCGGACGGGGCGAGCAAGAGGCGCAGTACTTC.